The 24 T cell receptor beta chains below were found in one sample sequenced in a study of cytomegalovirus exposure and HLA in healthy donors. The study ran its PCR with 60 Vbeta and 13 Jbeta primers. Generated by immunoSEQ multiplex PCR, the TCRdb table keeps only in-frame clones and is missing some. The sample carries about 96,000 clones, about 70% recorded once. Sample: PBMCs. The receptors were sampled from a woman in her 70s in good health and CMV-seropositive.

The rearrangement uses TRBV7-9 and TRBJ2-2, with 10 bases matching TRBD1. Looked up from germline, CDR1 is SEHNR and CDR2 is FQNEAQ (reference sequence). The V gene end was trimmed by 5 bases and the J gene end by 6 bases; junction bases not matched to a gene: 6. The CDR3 is made up of 15 amino acids. CDR3 DNA sequence: TGTGCCAGCAGCGGACGGGACAGGGGCCCCGGGGAGCTGTTTTTT. Translating gives CASSGRDRGPGELFF.

V gene TRBV6-5 combines with J gene TRBJ1-2; the D is unclear. V dropped 0 bases and J dropped 3 bases, with 8 bases sitting between them. Per germline, CDR1 MNHEY and CDR2 SVGAGI. This CDR3 has 14 residues. CDR3 sequence (DNA): TGTGCCAGCAGTTACTCGTCGCGTCACTATGGCTACACCTTC. Amino acids: CASSYSSRHYGYTF.

The rearrangement uses TRBV18 and TRBJ1-6; D perhaps matches TRBD1 (5 bases). The length of the CDR3 is 15 residues. The V gene's germline CDR1 is KGHSH and CDR2 LQKENI. Trimming removed 1 base at V and 8 bases at J, with 12 bases between. The CDR3 is CASSPQQGGDSPLHF. The DNA for the CDR3 is TGTGCCAGCTCACCACAGCAGGGCGGTGATTCACCCCTCCACTTT. Using reference TRBV18 and TRBJ1-6 for the parts outside the CDR3, the full variable domain is NAGVMQNPRHLVRRRGQEARLRCSPMKGHSHVYWYRQLPEEGLKFMVYLQKENIIDESGMPKERFSAEFPKEGPSILRIQQVVRGDSAAYFCASSPQQGGDSPLHFGNGTRLTVT.

The chain has TRBV6-5 and TRBJ2-7, with 14 bases aligning to TRBD2. The CDR3 runs 15 residues. From germline, CDR1 is MNHEY and CDR2 SVGAGI. V shed 6 bases, J shed 3 bases, and the junction held 4 bases outside the gene matches. Here the CDR3 DNA reads TGTGCCAGCAGGGCCGGGACTAGCGGGAGCTACGAGCAGTACTTC. This gives the protein CASRAGTSGSYEQYF.

The chain joins TRBV5-6 to TRBJ1-2; tentative D call: TRBD1 (6 bases). Trimming shortened V by 3 bases and J by 4 bases, and 22 bases separated the two germline ends. The CDR3 sequence is 17 residues long. Per germline, CDR1 SGHDT and CDR2 YYEEEE. CDR3 DNA: TGTGCCAGCAGCTCGCCGGGACAAGAATTCCACCTCTATGGCTACACCTTC. Amino acid sequence: CASSSPGQEFHLYGYTF.

Note on this clone: This sample also contains other DNA sequences that code for the same CDR3. V and J are TRBV6-6 and TRBJ1-3; D is uncertain. The germline V gene encodes CDR1 MNHNY and CDR2 SVGAGI (reference sequence). The CDR3 extends over 16 amino acids. Trimming left V 2 bases short and J 5 bases short, with 16 bases between. This CDR3 is CASSYLAVLPRNTIYF. The CDR3 nucleotides are TGTGCCAGCAGTTACCTCGCAGTCTTGCCCCGAAACACCATATATTTT.

The chain has TRBV5-1 and TRBJ1-3; tentative D call: TRBD1 (5 bases). Germline V gene lookup returns CDR1 SGHRS and CDR2 YFSETQ. The CDR3 spans 14 residues. Trimming pared 4 bases from V and 8 bases from J, leaving 16 bases between. CDR3 sequence (DNA): TGCGCCAGCAGCCTGGGGCAGGGCTGGGACACCATATATTTT. Residues: CASSLGQGWDTIYF. The full variable domain, in which reference TRBV5-1 and TRBJ1-3 provide the parts outside the CDR3, is KAGVTQTPRYLIKTRGQQVTLSCSPISGHRSVSWYQQTPGQGLQFLFEYFSETQRNKGNFPGRFSGRQFSNSRSEMNVSTLELGDSALYLCASSLGQGWDTIYFGEGSWLTVV.

V and J are TRBV28 and TRBJ1-1; tentative D call: TRBD1 (5 bases). Germline CDR1 and CDR2: MDHEN and SYDVKM. V lost 7 bases and J 5 bases, leaving 14 bases between the germline ends. CDR3 length: 13 residues. The DNA of the CDR3 is TGTGCCAGCACCCTAACGGGGGGGACTGAAGCTTTCTTT. Amino acids: CASTLTGGTEAFF.

For the CDR3, the DNA is TGTGCCAGCAGCTTACCCCCAGGGGGCCGGGGCTACACCTTC. This encodes CASSLPPGGRGYTF. This sequence joins TRBV7-8 and TRBJ1-2; 8 bases align to TRBD1. The CDR3 spans 14 residues. The V segment lost 2 bases and the J segment 8 bases; nucleotides outside the gene matches: 7. The germline CDR1 and CDR2 sequences are SGHVS and FQNEAQ.

J is TRBJ1-5 and V is TRBV6-1; D may be TRBD1 (6 bases). Between the trimmed V and J ends, which lost 8 bases and 5 bases, there was a span of 16 bases. Germline CDR1 is MNHNS and CDR2 is SASEGT. The CDR3 covers 14 residues. The CDR3, as DNA: TGTGCCAGCGCGCCCGGGACACCTTATCAGCCCCAGCATTTT. Translation: CASAPGTPYQPQHF.

The V gene is TRBV5-1, the J gene TRBJ2-3, with a tentative D call TRBD1 (5 bases). Germline-derived CDR1 and CDR2 are SGHRS and YFSETQ. V dropped 3 bases and J dropped 3 bases, with 11 bases sitting between them. The CDR3 covers 14 residues. The DNA of the CDR3 is TGCGCCAGCAGCTGGGCAGGGCAGACAGATACGCAGTATTTT. Its protein product is CASSWAGQTDTQYF.

The chain carries TRBV19 and TRBJ1-3; 7 positions agree with TRBD1. Germline lookup yields CDR1 LNHDA and CDR2 SQIVND (reference sequence). V trimming: 3 bases; J trimming: 4 bases; junction bases outside the gene matches: 9. This CDR3 has 16 residues. The CDR3 is CASSMIVTGQGNTIYF. CDR3 nucleotide sequence: TGTGCCAGTAGTATGATCGTGACAGGGCAAGGAAACACCATATATTTT.

The chain couples TRBV10-1 to TRBJ2-2, with D maybe TRBD1 (5 bases). This CDR3 has 14 amino acids. V gave up 4 bases and J gave up 4 bases, with 10 bases separating them. Germline loops: CDR1 WNHNN, CDR2 SYGVQD (reference sequence). The CDR3 loop reads CASSVDSTTGELFF. CDR3 in DNA: TGCGCCAGCAGTGTAGACAGCACCACCGGGGAGCTGTTTTTT.

The chain employs TRBV5-5 and TRBJ1-1; tentatively, D is TRBD1 (6 bases). V was clipped by 1 base and J by 4 bases, with 8 bases between them. This CDR3 comprises 13 residues. Germline V gene data show CDR1 as SGHKS and CDR2 as YYEKEE (reference sequence). The CDR3 loop reads CASSLQGSTEAFF. The CDR3 DNA reads as TGTGCCAGCAGCTTGCAGGGGAGCACTGAAGCTTTCTTT.

This sequence joins TRBV5-5 and TRBJ1-6; 9 bases fit TRBD1. The germline V gene has CDR1 SGHKS and CDR2 YYEKEE (reference sequence). V lost 4 bases and J lost 0; bases outside the gene matches: 5. The CDR3 consists of 17 residues. CDR3 sequence (DNA): TGTGCCAGCAGCGTACAGGGGGCCAGCTCCTATAATTCACCCCTCCACTTT. Amino acids: CASSVQGASSYNSPLHF.

This clone was detected once. This chain uses TRBV28 with TRBJ2-7; D remains unclear. Germline V gene lookup returns CDR1 MDHEN and CDR2 SYDVKM. This CDR3 has 11 residues. Trimming removed 5 bases from V and 5 bases from J, with 7 bases in between. The CDR3: CASSTKNEQYF. The CDR3 bases are TGTGCCAGCAGTACTAAGAACGAGCAGTACTTC.

The rearrangement links TRBV19 to TRBJ2-2; 7 bases line up with TRBD2. The ends lost 1 base at V and 5 bases at J; junction bases unmatched: 4. The CDR3 has 15 amino acids. Germline CDR1 is LNHDA and CDR2 is SQIVND (reference sequence). The CDR3 spells CASSIGGGRTGELFF. CDR3 sequence (DNA): TGTGCCAGTAGTATAGGGGGGGGACGGACCGGGGAGCTGTTTTTT.

V gene TRBV30 combines with J gene TRBJ1-4; 11 bases align to TRBD1. Germline V gene sequence: CDR1 GTSNPN, CDR2 SVGIG (reference sequence). CDR3 length: 13 residues. After removal of 3 bases from V and 7 bases from J, the junction contained 1 base not matched to a gene. The CDR3 loop is CAWRGTGGEKLFF. For the CDR3, the DNA is TGTGCCTGGAGGGGGACAGGGGGTGAAAAACTGTTTTTT.

The chain employs TRBV14 and TRBJ2-7; 14 bases align to TRBD2. Germline V CDR1 and CDR2: SGHDN, FVKESK. There are 13 residues in the CDR3. The CDR3 reads CATGTSGSYEQYF. CDR3 nucleotide sequence: TGTGCAACCGGGACTAGCGGGAGTTACGAGCAGTACTTC.

V gene TRBV18 combines with J gene TRBJ1-6; 8 nucleotides align to TRBD1. The V gene end was trimmed by 2 bases and the J gene end by 10 bases; junction bases not matched to a gene: 4. The CDR3 covers 14 residues. CDR1 is KGHSH and CDR2 is LQKENI in the germline V gene. CDR3 region: CASSPGQGESPLHF. CDR3 nucleotide sequence: TGTGCCAGCTCACCAGGACAGGGAGAATCACCCCTCCACTTT.

V and J are TRBV29-1 and TRBJ1-2; 7 bases are shared with TRBD1. CDR1 and CDR2 from the germline V gene are SQVTM and ANQGSEA. V lost 0 bases to trimming and J lost 6 bases; unmatched junction nucleotides: 13. The CDR3 covers 16 residues. CDR3 protein: CSVEEGSWDSTDGYTF. CDR3 coding DNA: TGCAGCGTTGAAGAGGGGTCATGGGACAGTACAGATGGCTACACCTTC.

The rearrangement uses TRBV4-3 and TRBJ1-2; D is possibly TRBD1 (5 bases). Germline CDR1 is LGHNA and CDR2 is YSLEER. The V and J ends lost 1 base and 8 bases respectively, with 14 bases between them. The CDR3 is 14 amino acids. The CDR3 bases are TGCGCCAGCAGCCAAGGGTCCGAGCGGGGCGGCTACACCTTC. This codes for CASSQGSERGGYTF.

A single count supports this clone. CDR3 loop: CASSDWDRQDEQYF. The CDR3, as DNA: TGTGCCAGCAGCGACTGGGACAGGCAGGACGAGCAGTACTTC. The chain joins TRBV6-6 to TRBJ2-7; 8 bases are a match to TRBD1. The CDR3 has 14 amino acids. Trimming took 6 bases from V and 5 from J; bases not matched to a gene: 9. Germline V lookup: CDR1 MNHNY, CDR2 SVGAGI (reference sequence).

The chain links TRBV5-1 to TRBJ2-1; 8 bases align to TRBD2. CDR3 length: 16 amino acids. The germline V gene encodes CDR1 SGHRS and CDR2 YFSETQ. V dropped 1 base and J dropped 8; count of bases not matched to a gene: 11. CDR3 loop: CASSLISSGRIYEQFF. The CDR3 DNA reads TGCGCCAGCAGCTTGATCTCCAGCGGGAGAATCTATGAGCAGTTCTTC.